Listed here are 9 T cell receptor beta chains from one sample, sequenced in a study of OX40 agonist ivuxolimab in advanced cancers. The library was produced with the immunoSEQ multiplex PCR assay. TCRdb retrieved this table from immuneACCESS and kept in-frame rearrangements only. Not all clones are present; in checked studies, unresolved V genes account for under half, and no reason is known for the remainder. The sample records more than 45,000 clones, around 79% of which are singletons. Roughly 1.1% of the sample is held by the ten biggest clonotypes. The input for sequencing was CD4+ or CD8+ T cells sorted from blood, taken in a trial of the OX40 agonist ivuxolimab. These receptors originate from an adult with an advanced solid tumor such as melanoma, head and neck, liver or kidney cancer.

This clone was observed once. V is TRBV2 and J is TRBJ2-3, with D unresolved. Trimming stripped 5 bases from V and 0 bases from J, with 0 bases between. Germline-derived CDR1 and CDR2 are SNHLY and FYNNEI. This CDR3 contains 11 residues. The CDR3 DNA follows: TGTGCCAGCAGTAGCACAGATACGCAGTATTTT. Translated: CASSSTDTQYF.

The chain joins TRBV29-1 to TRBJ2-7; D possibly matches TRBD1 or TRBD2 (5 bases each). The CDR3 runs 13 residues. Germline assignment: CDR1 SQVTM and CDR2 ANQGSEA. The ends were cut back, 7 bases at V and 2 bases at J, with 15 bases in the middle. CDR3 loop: CSAQEAAPYEQYF. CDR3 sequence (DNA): TGCAGCGCACAGGAGGCTGCTCCCTACGAGCAGTACTTC.

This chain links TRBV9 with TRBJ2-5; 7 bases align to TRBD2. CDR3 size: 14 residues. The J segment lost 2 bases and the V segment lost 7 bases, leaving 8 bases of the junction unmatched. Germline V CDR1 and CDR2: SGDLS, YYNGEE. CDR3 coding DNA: TGTGCCAGCCGGGGGGTCACACATCAAGAGACCCAGTACTTC. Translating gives CASRGVTHQETQYF.

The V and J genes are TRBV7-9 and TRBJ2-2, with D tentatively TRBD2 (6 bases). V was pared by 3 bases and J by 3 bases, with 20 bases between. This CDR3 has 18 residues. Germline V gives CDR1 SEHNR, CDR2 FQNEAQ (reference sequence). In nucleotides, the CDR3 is TGTGCCAGCAGCTTGGTTTCGTGGGGAGGCCGCGACACCGGGGAGCTGTTTTTT. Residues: CASSLVSWGGRDTGELFF.

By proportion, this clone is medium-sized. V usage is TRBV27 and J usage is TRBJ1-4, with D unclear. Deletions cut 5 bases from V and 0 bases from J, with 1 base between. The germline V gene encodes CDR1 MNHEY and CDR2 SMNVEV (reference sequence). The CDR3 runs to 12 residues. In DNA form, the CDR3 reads TGTGCCAGCAGTGCAACTAATGAAAAACTGTTTTTT. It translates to CASSATNEKLFF. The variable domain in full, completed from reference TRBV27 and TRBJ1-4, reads EAQVTQNPRYLITVTGKKLTVTCSQNMNHEYMSWYRQDPGLGLRQIYYSMNVEVTDKGDVPEGYKVSRKEKRNFPLILESPSPNQTSLYFCASSATNEKLFFGSGTQLSVL.

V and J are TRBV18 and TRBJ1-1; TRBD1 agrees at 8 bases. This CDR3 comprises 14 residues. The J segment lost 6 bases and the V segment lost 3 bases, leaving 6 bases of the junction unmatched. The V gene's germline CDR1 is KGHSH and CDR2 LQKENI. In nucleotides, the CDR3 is TGTGCCAGCTCACCGGGACAGGTTAATCCTGAAGCTTTCTTT. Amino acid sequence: CASSPGQVNPEAFF.

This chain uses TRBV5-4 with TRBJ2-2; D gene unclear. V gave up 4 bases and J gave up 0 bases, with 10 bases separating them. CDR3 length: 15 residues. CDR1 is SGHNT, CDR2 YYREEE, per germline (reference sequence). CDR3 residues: CASSPAGSNTGELFF. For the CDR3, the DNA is TGTGCCAGCAGCCCCGCAGGATCGAACACCGGGGAGCTGTTTTTT.

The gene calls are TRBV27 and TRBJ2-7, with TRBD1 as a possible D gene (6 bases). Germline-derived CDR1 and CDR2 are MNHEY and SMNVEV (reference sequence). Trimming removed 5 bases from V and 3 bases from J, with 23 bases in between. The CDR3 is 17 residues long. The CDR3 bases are TGTGCCAGCAGTCAACTGGGACCATTAGGGGGATTCTACGAGCAGTACTTC. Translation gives CASSQLGPLGGFYEQYF.

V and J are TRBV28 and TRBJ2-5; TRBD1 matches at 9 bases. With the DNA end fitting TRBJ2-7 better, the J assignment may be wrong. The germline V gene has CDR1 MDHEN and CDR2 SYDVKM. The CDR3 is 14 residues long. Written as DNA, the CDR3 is TGTGCCAGCAGTTTACCGGGACAGGGCTACGAGCAGTACTTC. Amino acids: CASSLPGQGYEQYF.